The rows below give T cell receptor beta chains drawn from one sample of a study of control samples from healthy donors and cancer patients. Repertoires were generated with immunoSEQ multiplex PCR, while TCRdb's copy carries only in-frame clones and drops some. Among about 130,000 clones listed, 80% to 95% were seen once. Sequenced: PBMCs. Receptor source: an elderly man with head and neck cancer. Each CDR3 is given with its conserved first and last residue. The order of the fields is D gene, V gene, J gene, CDR3 length, CDR3 protein, CDR3 DNA. The D gene is left open where the match is weak.

D: NA; V: TRBV7-2; J: TRBJ2-7; length: 15; CDR3: CASSFAASGAGEQYF; DNA: TGTGCCAGCAGCTTCGCAGCCTCGGGAGCGGGCGAGCAGTACTTC
D: TRBD2; V: TRBV12-5; J: TRBJ2-1; length: 20; CDR3: CASGLVREKTSGSSYNEQFF; DNA: TGTGCTAGTGGTTTGGTACGGGAAAAGACTAGCGGGAGTTCCTACAATGAGCAGTTCTTC
D: NA; V: TRBV6-5; J: TRBJ1-1; length: 12; CDR3: CASSFANTEAFF; DNA: TGTGCCAGCAGTTTCGCGAACACTGAAGCTTTCTTT
D: NA; V: TRBV21-1; J: TRBJ1-3; length: 16; CDR3: CASSMGQGLSGNTIYF; DNA: TGTGCCAGCAGCATGGGACAGGGTCTTTCTGGAAACACCATATATTTT
D: NA; V: TRBV9; J: TRBJ2-1; length: 13; CDR3: CASSPSGFDEQFF; DNA: TGTGCCAGCAGTCCCTCGGGGTTCGATGAGCAGTTCTTC
D: TRBD1; V: TRBV5-1; J: TRBJ1-1; length: 17; CDR3: CASSLLTGGLMNTEAFF; DNA: TGCGCCAGCAGCTTGTTGACAGGGGGTCTCATGAACACTGAAGCTTTCTTT
D: TRBD1; V: TRBV2; J: TRBJ1-5; length: 15; CDR3: CASRKPGQGQQPQHF; DNA: TGTGCCAGCAGAAAACCGGGACAGGGCCAACAGCCCCAGCATTTT
D: TRBD2; V: TRBV5-6; J: TRBJ2-3; length: 15; CDR3: CASSLTPGGADTQYF; DNA: TGTGCCAGCAGCTTGACGCCGGGAGGGGCCGATACGCAGTATTTT
D: NA; V: TRBV5-6; J: TRBJ1-1; length: 15; CDR3: CASSLVARGGPEAFF; DNA: TGTGCCAGCAGCTTGGTGGCCAGGGGTGGGCCTGAAGCTTTCTTT
D: NA; V: TRBV4-3; J: TRBJ1-1; length: 16; CDR3: CASSQDSLGGTGQAFF; DNA: TGCGCCAGCAGCCAAGATAGTCTGGGGGGTACAGGGCAAGCTTTCTTT
D: NA; V: TRBV19; J: TRBJ1-1; length: 15; CDR3: CASSTSYRVNTEAFF; DNA: TGTGCCAGTAGTACATCCTACAGGGTGAACACTGAAGCTTTCTTT
D: TRBD2; V: TRBV7-8; J: TRBJ2-1; length: 15; CDR3: CASRGTSGKYNEQFF; DNA: TGTGCCAGCAGGGGTACTAGCGGGAAATACAATGAGCAGTTCTTC
D: TRBD1; V: TRBV11-2; J: TRBJ2-7; length: 14; CDR3: CASSIDRASYEQYF; DNA: TGTGCCAGCAGCATCGACAGGGCCTCCTACGAGCAGTACTTC
D: NA; V: TRBV9; J: TRBJ2-2; length: 15; CDR3: CASSSAGGYDGELFF; DNA: TGTGCCAGCAGCTCCGCAGGGGGGTATGACGGGGAGCTGTTTTTT
D: TRBD2; V: TRBV7-9; J: TRBJ2-3; length: 13; CDR3: CASSPRSGTTQYF; DNA: TGTGCCAGCAGCCCACGTAGCGGGACTACGCAGTATTTT
D: NA; V: TRBV25-1; J: TRBJ2-7; length: 14; CDR3: CASSEFRGTYEQYF; DNA: TGTGCCAGCAGTGAATTTAGGGGTACCTACGAGCAGTACTTC
D: NA; V: TRBV5-1; J: TRBJ1-2; length: 13; CDR3: CASTVDGNYGYTF; DNA: TGCGCCAGCACCGTCGACGGTAACTATGGCTACACCTTC
D: NA; V: TRBV14; J: TRBJ2-1; length: 13; CDR3: CASSQVVGNEQFF; DNA: TGTGCCAGCAGCCAAGTGGTGGGCAATGAGCAGTTCTTC
D: NA; V: TRBV19; J: TRBJ2-7; length: 14; CDR3: CASSKARGSYEQYF; DNA: TGTGCCAGTAGTAAGGCCAGGGGATCCTACGAGCAGTACTTC
D: NA; V: TRBV2; J: TRBJ2-1; length: 13; CDR3: CASSTELYNEQFF; DNA: TGTGCCAGCAGCACGGAACTGTACAATGAGCAGTTCTTC
D: TRBD1; V: TRBV27; J: TRBJ2-7; length: 14; CDR3: CASRSGTVSSEQYF; DNA: TGTGCCAGCAGATCCGGGACAGTATCATCCGAGCAGTACTTC
D: NA; V: TRBV25-1; J: TRBJ2-1; length: 14; CDR3: CASSEVQGPNEQFF; DNA: TGTGCCAGCAGTGAAGTCCAGGGTCCCAATGAGCAGTTCTTC
D: NA; V: TRBV28; J: TRBJ1-5; length: 16; CDR3: CASSFWGAGSNQPQHF; DNA: TGTGCCAGCAGTTTTTGGGGGGCGGGGAGCAATCAGCCCCAGCATTTT